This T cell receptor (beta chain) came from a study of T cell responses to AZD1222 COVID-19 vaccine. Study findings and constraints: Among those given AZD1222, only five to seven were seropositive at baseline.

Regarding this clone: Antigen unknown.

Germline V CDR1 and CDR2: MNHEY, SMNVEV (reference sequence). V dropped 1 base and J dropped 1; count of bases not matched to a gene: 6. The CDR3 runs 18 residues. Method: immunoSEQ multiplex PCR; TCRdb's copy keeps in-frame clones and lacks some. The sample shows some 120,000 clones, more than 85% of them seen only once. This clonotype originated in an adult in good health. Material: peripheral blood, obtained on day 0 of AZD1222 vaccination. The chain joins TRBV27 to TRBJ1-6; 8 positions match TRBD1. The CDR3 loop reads CASSLWAGGGSYNSPLHF. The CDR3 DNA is TGTGCCAGCAGTTTATGGGCAGGGGGCGGTTCCTATAATTCACCCCTCCACTTT.